These 10 T cell receptor beta chains originate from one sample sequenced in a study of T cells expressing NK-cell markers. TCRdb reprocessed the 5' RACE reads, keeping one entry per CDR3 protein, no DNA. The sample data list hundreds of thousands of distinct CDR3 sequences. Sample: blood T cells: a sorted CD56 or NKG2C T cell subset, CD4+ or CD8+ T cells, or bulk PBMC T cells (not recorded which). These receptors all stem from a man aged 18 to 35 in good health.

The chain employs TRBV2 and TRBJ1-1; the D call from TCRdb, TRBD1, cannot be confirmed without DNA. The germline V gene encodes CDR1 SNHLY and CDR2 FYNNEI. This CDR3 comprises 15 residues. The CDR3 loop is CASSRTGGIDTEAFF.

The chain has TRBV5-1 and TRBJ1-1. There are 12 residues in the CDR3. Germline V gene lookup returns CDR1 SGHRS and CDR2 YFSETQ. CDR3: CASSLSEGKAFF. Drawing the rest from reference TRBV5-1 and TRBJ1-1, the complete variable domain is KAGVTQTPRYLIKTRGQQVTLSCSPISGHRSVSWYQQTPGQGLQFLFEYFSETQRNKGNFPGRFSGRQFSNSRSEMNVSTLELGDSALYLCASSLSEGKAFFGQGTRLTVV.

This chain connects TRBV7-9 to TRBJ2-7; TCRdb's D gene call, TRBD1, goes unchecked for lack of DNA. This CDR3 spans 15 amino acids. Germline V gene lookup returns CDR1 SEHNR and CDR2 FQNEAQ (reference sequence). CDR3 residues: CASSSQDRASYEQYF.

The chain recombines TRBV12-3 or TRBV12-4 with TRBJ2-5; TCRdb reports TRBD1, a call that lacks DNA to check it against. The CDR3 extends over 15 amino acids. The CDR3 sequence: CASSTDRTGSETQYF.

The J gene is TRBJ2-3, the V gene TRBV12-3 or TRBV12-4; the TRBD1 assignment by TCRdb is unverifiable without DNA. The CDR3 length is 13 residues. CDR3 amino acids: CASSLARQGTQYF.

The rearrangement uses TRBV7-3 and TRBJ2-1; TCRdb gives TRBD1 as the D gene, but with no DNA this cannot be confirmed. The CDR3 has 13 residues. Per germline, CDR1 SGHTA and CDR2 FQGTGA. CDR3 amino acids: CASSPKAGNEQFF.

This chain links TRBV11-2 with TRBJ2-3; no DNA is available, so the TRBD1 call from TCRdb remains unchecked. The CDR3 runs to 17 residues. Germline V gene lookup returns CDR1 SGHAT and CDR2 FQNNGV. This CDR3 is CASSLEDSPIGTDTQYF.

This CDR3 is CATAQGARETQYF. The chain uses TRBV24-1 and TRBJ2-5; TCRdb outputs TRBD1, but without DNA this stays unchecked. Germline values: CDR1 KGHDR, CDR2 SFDVKD. There are 13 residues in the CDR3.

This sequence joins TRBV11-2 and TRBJ2-2; TCRdb returns TRBD1, unconfirmable since there is no DNA. The CDR3 spans 16 residues. The germline V gene has CDR1 SGHAT and CDR2 FQNNGV. CDR3 amino acids: CASSLMGQGFSGELFF.

The chain combines TRBV5-1 with TRBJ2-2; as DNA is missing, the TRBD1 call by TCRdb cannot be tested. This CDR3 spans 13 amino acids. The germline V gene has CDR1 SGHRS and CDR2 YFSETQ. CDR3 amino acids: CASSPPGAGELFF.